These 18 T cell receptor beta chains originate from one sample sequenced in a study of T cell responses to AZD1222 COVID-19 vaccine. Measured with immunoSEQ multiplex PCR; TCRdb has only the in-frame clones, and not every one. The data show around 110,000 clones, with roughly 88% seen just once and about 10% held by the top ten. The sample in question was peripheral blood, obtained on day 0 of AZD1222 vaccination. Every receptor here comes from an adult in good health.

This rearrangement joins TRBV6-2 or TRBV6-3 to TRBJ2-7; D possibly corresponds to TRBD2 (6 bases). The CDR3 has 14 residues. Germline CDR1 and CDR2: MNHEY and SVGEGT. V was clipped by 0 bases and J by 2 bases, with 8 bases between them. This chain's CDR3 is CASSYSSGTYEQYF. DNA for the CDR3: TGTGCCAGCAGTTACTCTAGCGGTACCTACGAGCAGTACTTC.

V gene TRBV6-9 combines with J gene TRBJ1-2; D gene unclear. Looked up from germline, CDR1 is MNHGY and CDR2 is SVAAGI. Trimming left V 10 bases short and J 3 bases short, with 21 bases between. The CDR3 runs 15 residues. In nucleotides, the CDR3 is TGTGCCACCTCTCGCCGACACGGCCGCCACTATGGCTACACCTTC. Residues: CATSRRHGRHYGYTF.

The chain combines TRBV19 with TRBJ1-5; TRBD1 agrees at 9 bases. This CDR3 is 15 amino acids long. Germline lookup yields CDR1 LNHDA and CDR2 SQIVND (reference sequence). The V and J ends lost 6 bases and 5 bases, in that order; junction bases with no gene match: 8. The CDR3 region is CASRAGQGRYQPQHF. CDR3 coding DNA: TGTGCCAGTAGGGCTGGACAGGGGAGGTATCAGCCCCAGCATTTT.

V gene TRBV28 combines with J gene TRBJ1-5; D gene uncertain. Between the trimmed V and J ends, which lost 1 base and 0 bases, there was a span of 19 bases. CDR1 and CDR2 from the germline V gene are MDHEN and SYDVKM. There are 19 residues in the CDR3. The CDR3 bases are TGTGCCAGCAGTTTATTACCGAAGTCCCTTGGAAATAGCAATCAGCCCCAGCATTTT. Protein product: CASSLLPKSLGNSNQPQHF.

The chain joins TRBV7-2 to TRBJ1-2; D is ambiguous. The CDR3 extends over 15 amino acids. Germline CDR1 reads SGHTA; CDR2 reads FQGNSA. Trimming pared 5 bases from V and 4 bases from J, leaving 17 bases between. The CDR3 bases are TGTGCCAGCAGCCATTCGAACAGCGCTCCCTATGGCTACACCTTC. It translates to CASSHSNSAPYGYTF.

The chain is built from TRBV6-5 and TRBJ1-2; 8 bases map to TRBD1. Germline assignment: CDR1 MNHEY and CDR2 SVGAGI. This CDR3 contains 15 residues. Trimming removed 2 bases from V and 8 bases from J; junction bases left unmatched: 10. CDR3 nucleotides: TGTGCCAGCAGTTACGTAAGGACAGGGCGTGAGGGCTACACCTTC. This codes for CASSYVRTGREGYTF.

The V and J genes are TRBV6-5 and TRBJ1-2, with 10 bases fitting TRBD1. With 4 bases clipped from V and 4 bases from J, the junction kept 6 bases outside the gene matches. This CDR3 is 15 amino acids long. CDR1 MNHEY and CDR2 SVGAGI come from the germline V gene. CDR3 sequence reads: CASSFPGQGSYGYTF. In DNA, the CDR3 is TGTGCCAGCAGTTTTCCGGGACAGGGGAGCTATGGCTACACCTTC.

The gene calls are TRBV14 and TRBJ1-1; no clear D gene. This CDR3 has 14 residues. The germline V and J ends were trimmed by 3 bases and 5 bases, with 13 bases remaining between them. CDR1 is SGHDN and CDR2 is FVKESK in the germline V gene. The CDR3 region has the DNA TGTGCCAGCAGCCACACGGTTCGGCAGACTGAAGCTTTCTTT. The encoded protein is CASSHTVRQTEAFF.

The J gene is TRBJ1-3, the V gene TRBV5-5; maybe TRBD1 (6 bases). The CDR3 spans 14 residues. Trimming took off 4 bases at V and 1 base at J, with 9 bases between the two ends. CDR1 and CDR2 from the germline V gene are SGHKS and YYEKEE (reference sequence). CDR3 in amino acids: CASSQGGSGNTIYF. CDR3 nucleotide sequence: TGTGCCAGCAGCCAAGGGGGTTCTGGAAACACCATATATTTT.

The chain couples TRBV5-1 to TRBJ1-2; TRBD1 matches 7 bases. Germline lookup yields CDR1 SGHRS and CDR2 YFSETQ. The CDR3 has 13 residues. The trim removed 1 base at V and 4 bases at J, leaving 1 base unmatched. CDR3 nucleotides: TGCGCCAGCAGCTTGTCAGGGGGCTATGGCTACACCTTC. This codes for CASSLSGGYGYTF.

This chain uses TRBV3-1 (or the pseudogene TRBV3-2) with TRBJ1-6, with D perhaps TRBD1 (5 bases). This CDR3 is 16 amino acids long. V shed 3 bases and J shed 12 bases, with 21 bases lying between them. CDR1 is LGHDT and CDR2 is YNNKEL in the germline V gene (reference sequence). The CDR3 DNA is TGTGCCAGCAGCCACGGGACCGACAGACAACTCCGACCCCTCCACTTT. Translation: CASSHGTDRQLRPLHF.

The chain couples TRBV19 to TRBJ2-5; 9 bases are shared with TRBD1. CDR1 LNHDA and CDR2 SQIVND come from the germline V gene (reference sequence). J was trimmed by 1 base and V by 6 bases; bases with no gene match: 9. The CDR3 covers 16 residues. The CDR3 sequence is CASSDKWDRVQETQYF. The CDR3 coding sequence is TGTGCCAGTAGCGATAAGTGGGACAGGGTCCAAGAGACCCAGTACTTC.

This clone was seen once. The chain uses TRBV7-9 and TRBJ1-4; D not resolved. Germline CDR1 SEHNR, CDR2 FQNEAQ (reference sequence). The CDR3 has 14 residues. V was trimmed by 5 bases and J by 2 bases, leaving 9 bases between them. CDR3 protein: CASSPGSTNEKLFF. The CDR3 DNA follows: TGTGCCAGCAGCCCGGGGAGCACTAATGAAAAACTGTTTTTT.

This chain joins TRBV18 and TRBJ2-3, with 8 bases fitting TRBD1. CDR1 and CDR2 from the germline V gene are KGHSH and LQKENI. This CDR3 is 13 amino acids long. The V segment lost 9 bases and the J segment 6 bases; nucleotides outside the gene matches: 8. The CDR3 DNA sequence: TGTGCCAGTACGGAGACAGGGGTGGATACGCAGTATTTT. As protein: CASTETGVDTQYF.

The count of this clone is one. The chain combines TRBV4-2 with TRBJ1-2; D remains ambiguous. In germline, CDR1 is LGHNA, CDR2 YNFKEQ. The ends were cut back, 4 bases at V and 0 bases at J, with 9 bases in the middle. CDR3 length: 14 residues. The CDR3 loop is CASSLPVSNYGYTF. For the CDR3, the DNA is TGTGCCAGCAGCCTACCGGTCTCTAACTATGGCTACACCTTC.

This chain joins TRBV6-1 and TRBJ2-7, with no clear D. This CDR3 spans 11 amino acids. Germline lookup yields CDR1 MNHNS and CDR2 SASEGT. The V end was cut by 1 base, the J end by 6 bases, with 4 bases between. CDR3 sequence: CASSEVAEQYF. CDR3 in DNA: TGTGCCAGCAGTGAAGTAGCCGAGCAGTACTTC.

This clone has a handful of counts. The gene calls are TRBV19 and TRBJ1-5; unclear D gene. Germline CDR1 reads LNHDA; CDR2 reads SQIVND (reference sequence). CDR3 length: 16 amino acids. Trimming removed 3 bases from V and 0 bases from J, with 12 bases in between. The CDR3 protein is CASSIAGIDSNQPQHF. The CDR3 nucleotides are TGTGCCAGTAGTATCGCGGGGATTGATAGCAATCAGCCCCAGCATTTT.

The chain employs TRBV6-5 and TRBJ1-1, with 7 positions matching TRBD1. This CDR3 has 13 amino acids. Germline CDR1 reads MNHEY; CDR2 reads SVGAGI. The trim removed 6 bases at V and 1 base at J, leaving 2 bases unmatched. CDR3 DNA: TGTGCCAGCAGGTGGACAGGGAACACTGAAGCTTTCTTT. Protein: CASRWTGNTEAFF.